The clone carrying this T cell receptor (beta chain) was seen more than once but under ten times. The CDR3 is 10 amino acids. Germline CDR1 DFQATT, CDR2 SNEGSKA (reference sequence). Trimming stripped 3 bases from V and 14 bases from J, with 12 bases between. TCRdb reprocessed the RACE reads via MiXCR and lists one record per CDR3 protein. Of around 99,000 distinct CDR3 sequences listed, about 10% are singletons. The time point was: patch test 2, 6 weeks after DPC sensitization. Sample treatment: therapeutic diphenylcyclopropenone sensitization with weekly scalp DPC. This sample was taken from a study of human T cells and chemical hapten exposure.

The material sequenced was whole blood, taken in connection with sensitization to the hapten diphenylcyclopropenone (DPC). The chain employs TRBV20-1 and TRBJ2-3; no firm D call. The sequence came from a man aged 35 to 55 with alopecia areata. Some clones in this sample may be carry-over from other donors' samples. DNA for the CDR3: TGCAGTGCTAGCCAGTTCCAGCTGTATTTT. This encodes CSASQFQLYF.